This record looks at one T cell receptor (beta chain) sequence and its context. Its antigen is still unknown. The data were obtained in a study of blood T cells in healthy people across ages. Primers used in a second PCR of roughly 7 to 12 cycles were a sample-barcoded 5' primer and a J-beta primer mix. TCRdb reprocessed the 5' RACE reads with MiXCR, giving one entry per CDR3 protein. The data contain 1.5 million to 1.9 million distinct CDR3 sequences, roughly 43% of them seen just once; the ten biggest clones take up over 3.5%. Each sample had at least 6 million PBMCs isolated. A minimum of 6 micrograms of total RNA was extracted per sample. Findings and limits, study-wide: Any changes in expanded clonotypes were possibly confounded, as donor CMV status remained unknown. Diversity figures derived from one million T cells were judged to underestimate the true value.

The specimen sequenced was blood. The origin of this receptor is a young woman in good health.

For the CDR3, the DNA is TGTGCCAGCAGTGTACATGGACCCTACAATGAGCAGTTCTTC. Translation gives CASSVHGPYNEQFF. This chain links TRBV27 with TRBJ2-1; no clear D gene. CDR1 and CDR2 (germline): MNHEY, SMNVEV (reference sequence). The CDR3 runs to 14 residues. Trimming pared 5 bases from V and 2 bases from J, leaving 10 bases between.